The source of this T cell receptor (beta chain) is a study of early T cells in non-severe SARS-CoV-2 infection (dated by TCRdb to about 2021). The study in broad terms: Because TCR sequencing was done on bulk RNA from unsorted whole blood, the alpha and beta chains could not be paired.

This was a case-control study nested in a cohort of healthcare workers in London, UK, who had nasopharyngeal swab PCR tests and blood samples taken every week. Between 23 and 31 March 2020, the week of the UK lockdown, healthcare workers were enrolled and then followed up weekly for as long as 16 weeks. Beyond this particular receptor, the publication reports: VDJdb matching was skewed toward anti-spike CD8 responses, so virus-specific expansions were likely underestimated and private and CD4 specificities were missed.

The library was made by 5' RACE. Instrument used: NextSeq 500. The TCR library protocol attached unique molecular identifiers to individual cDNA molecules to correct for sequencing error and PCR bias. Both TCR alpha and beta chains were sequenced, and tight co-correlation was observed between alpha and beta sequence abundances in each sample. Per the authors' processing: Decombinator V4 was used to perform V gene, J gene and CDR3 annotation of TCR sequences. Expanded TCRs were defined as changing significantly between any two time points under a Poisson model with p below 0.0001. TCR abundances were normalised to the total number of TCRs sequenced per sample and expressed as counts per million. TRAV1-2 paired with TRAJ12, TRAJ20 or TRAJ33 defined MAIT TCRs, while TRAV10 paired with TRAJ18 defined iNKT TCRs. VDJdb, accessed 1 November 2021, was searched for CMV, EBV and SARS-CoV-2 annotated TCRs, with TCRs annotated for multiple antigens excluded. The public reads were run again by TCRdb, first through fastp at Q25 and then through MiXCR, and only productive beta chains were kept. Rows merge per CDR3 protein into single entries with the most common DNA and genes. These V and J calls originate from TCRdb's pipeline instead of the authors' own analysis. Recorded for this sample are around 76,000 distinct CDR3 sequences; approximately 15% of them occurred a single time. The ten largest make up 3.5% to 5% of the sample.

The CDR3 goes from the cysteine to the phenylalanine over 15 residues. The only DNA kept is the CDR3, 45 bases in frame from the first base. CDR1 and CDR2 are read off the germline V gene as SGHDT and YYEEEE. The germline V end is reduced by 1 base and the J end by 5 bases; junction bases left unmatched: 6. Notes on this clonotype: This clone's antigen is unknown. No base quality information exists; no much larger clone differs at one position.

This receptor was identified in an adult who was a healthcare worker with PCR-confirmed SARS-CoV-2 infection or an uninfected control (not recorded which). The specimen comprised whole blood, sampled at baseline. The chain links TRBV5-6 with TRBJ2-7; 10 central nucleotides agree with TRBD1. CDR3 region: CASSLTGQGSDEQYF. The DNA reads as follows: TGTGCCAGCAGCTTGACGGGACAGGGGAGCGACGAGCAGTACTTC.